This passage covers 32 T cell receptor beta chains from one sample sequenced in a study of HIV-infected children after antiretroviral therapy interruption. This sample's treatment: PENTA 11 planned treatment interruption arm or continuous ART arm. RNA-based 3' RACE libraries used unique molecular identifiers. TCRdb fed the 3' RACE reads into MiXCR, producing one record per CDR3 protein. The sample shows about 89,000 distinct CDR3 sequences, about 6.3% of them seen only once. The sample was CD45RA+ CD4+ T cells from PBMCs, pooled from several time points, taken from a donor given antiretroviral therapy, either interrupted or continuous. Subset in this sample: naive CD4+ CD45RA+ CD45RO- T cells. Receptors were obtained from a pool of human donors with HIV.

This clonotype was observed many times. The J gene is TRBJ2-6, the V gene TRBV24-1; TRBD1 is a possible D gene (5 bases). V lost 9 bases, J lost 4 bases, and 21 bases lay in between. CDR1 and CDR2 from the germline V gene are KGHDR and SFDVKD. The CDR3 spans 17 residues. This chain's CDR3 is CATGSDTGFSGANVLTF. For the CDR3, the DNA is TGTGCCACCGGTTCGGACACGGGTTTTTCCGGGGCCAACGTCCTGACTTTC.

This clonotype was counted many times. The rearrangement joins TRBV12-3 or TRBV12-4 to TRBJ1-6; TRBD1 matches 10 bases. The J segment lost 13 bases and the V segment lost 4 bases, leaving 4 bases of the junction unmatched. The CDR3 sequence is 13 residues long. The CDR3 loop is CASSSRDRGPLHF. CDR3 bases: TGTGCCAGCAGTTCAAGGGACAGGGGCCCCCTCCACTTT.

The sample holds many counts of this clonotype. The gene calls are TRBV2 and TRBJ2-7, with TRBD2 matching over 7 bases. The CDR3 has 15 residues. V lost 4 bases to trimming and J lost 6 bases; unmatched junction nucleotides: 12. Germline CDR1 is SNHLY and CDR2 is FYNNEI. The CDR3 DNA reads TGTGCCAGCAGTGTGAGAGCGGGGACCTCCCTCGAGCAGTACTTC. Translation gives CASSVRAGTSLEQYF.

This clonotype was counted a few times. V usage is TRBV20-1 and J usage is TRBJ1-4; D is undetermined. The CDR3 length is 14 residues. Looked up from germline, CDR1 is DFQATT and CDR2 is SNEGSKA (reference sequence). Trimming left V 0 bases short and J 8 bases short, with 13 bases between. For the CDR3, the DNA is TGCAGTGCTAGAGATTTGAACGGCCGGGAAAAACTGTTTTTT. It yields the protein CSARDLNGREKLFF.

This clonotype was seen ten or more times. V usage is TRBV3-1 and J usage is TRBJ1-2; D is ambiguous. The CDR3 loop spans 13 amino acids. Deletions cut 1 base from V and 5 bases from J, with 8 bases between. In germline, CDR1 is LGHDT, CDR2 YNNKEL (reference sequence). The CDR3: CASSQGQKYGYTF. The CDR3 bases are TGTGCCAGCAGCCAAGGCCAGAAATATGGCTACACCTTC. Looking up the rest from reference TRBV3-1 and TRBJ1-2 gives the full variable domain: DTAVSQTPKYLVTQMGNDKSIKCEQNLGHDTMYWYKQDSKKFLKIMFSYNNKELIINETVPNRFSPKSPDKAHLNLHINSLELGDSAVYFCASSQGQKYGYTFGSGTRLTVV.

This clonotype was seen at least ten times. The genes are TRBV24-1 and TRBJ2-2, with TRBD1 identical over 8 bases. V gave up 4 bases and J gave up 4 bases; unmatched junction bases: 4. The CDR3 is 15 amino acids. In germline, CDR1 is KGHDR, CDR2 SFDVKD. The CDR3 here is CATSDQGQGTGELFF. The CDR3 DNA sequence: TGTGCCACCAGTGACCAAGGACAGGGCACCGGGGAGCTGTTTTTT.

This clonotype was detected many times. CDR3 nucleotide sequence: TGTGCTAGTGGTCCCCAACCGCCAACAGGGTTGGGAGAGCAGTTCTTC. It specifies CASGPQPPTGLGEQFF. This chain uses TRBV12-5 with TRBJ2-1; D perhaps matches TRBD1 (6 bases). The CDR3 is made up of 16 amino acids. Per the germline V gene, CDR1 is LGHNT and CDR2 is FRNRAP. V lost 5 bases and J 10 bases, leaving 24 bases between the germline ends.

Comment on this clonotype: A junction boundary mismatches the germline segment, possibly from a read error. The gene calls are TRBV7-7 and TRBJ2-7, with D perhaps TRBD1 (6 bases). The CDR3 is made up of 12 amino acids. Germline loops: CDR1 SSHAT, CDR2 FNYEAQ (reference sequence). The CDR3 DNA reads as TGTGCTAGCAGCCAGGACAGATGGGCGCAGTACTTC. Translating it yields CASSQDRWAQYF.

This clonotype was seen ten or more times. The chain combines TRBV7-2 with TRBJ2-6; D possibly corresponds to TRBD1 (8 bases). In germline, CDR1 is SGHTA, CDR2 FQGNSA. Trimming cost V 3 bases and J 1 base, with 22 bases left between them. This CDR3 is 20 amino acids long. This CDR3 is CASSFRKAGQASSGANVLTF. The CDR3 coding sequence is TGTGCCAGCAGCTTTAGGAAAGCGGGACAGGCTTCGTCTGGGGCCAACGTCCTGACTTTC.

This clonotype was picked up many times. The chain recombines TRBV18 with TRBJ1-1, with 7 bases fitting TRBD1. CDR3 length equals 15 residues. The ends lost 5 bases at V and 3 bases at J; junction bases unmatched: 9. The germline CDR1 and CDR2 sequences are KGHSH and LQKENI. In DNA form, the CDR3 reads TGTGCCAGCTCAATTCTGGGACAGTTCTACACTGAAGCTTTCTTT. It specifies CASSILGQFYTEAFF.

This clonotype showed up many times. The rearrangement links TRBV5-4 to TRBJ1-5, with TRBD1 matching 7 bases. From germline, CDR1 is SGHNT and CDR2 YYREEE (reference sequence). The CDR3 contains 17 residues. The ends lost 1 base at V and 6 bases at J; junction bases unmatched: 13. The CDR3 reads CASSLSGVGGVGQPQHF. For the CDR3, the DNA is TGTGCCAGCAGCTTGTCGGGAGTAGGGGGCGTCGGTCAGCCCCAGCATTTT.

The chain uses TRBV18 and TRBJ2-7; maybe TRBD1 (6 bases). Between the trimmed V and J ends, which lost 3 bases and 5 bases, there was a span of 14 bases. The CDR3 runs to 14 residues. Germline loops: CDR1 KGHSH, CDR2 LQKENI. The CDR3: CASSPSVQGDEQYF. CDR3 sequence (DNA): TGTGCCAGCTCACCGTCCGTACAGGGCGACGAGCAGTACTTC.

This clonotype was seen ten or more times. The chain links TRBV9 to TRBJ1-4, with D unclear. Germline CDR1 and CDR2: SGDLS and YYNGEE. This CDR3 is 14 amino acids long. The V end lost 2 bases, the J end lost 8 bases, and 13 bases lay between the germline ends. CDR3 loop: CASSVSPGGEKLFF. CDR3 bases: TGTGCCAGCAGCGTCTCCCCGGGAGGCGAAAAACTGTTTTTT. Variable domain in full (rest from reference TRBV9 and TRBJ1-4): DSGVTQTPKHLITATGQRVTLRCSPRSGDLSVYWYQQSLDQGLQFLIQYYNGEERAKGNILERFSAQQFPDLHSELNLSSLELGDSALYFCASSVSPGGEKLFFGSGTQLSVL.

The genes are TRBV19 and TRBJ2-3, with TRBD1 matching 7 bases. CDR3 length: 15 amino acids. The germline V gene has CDR1 LNHDA and CDR2 SQIVND (reference sequence). V dropped 4 bases and J dropped 2; count of bases not matched to a gene: 6. The DNA of the CDR3 is TGTGCCAGTAGTAGCAGACAGGGCCTCACAGATACGCAGTATTTT. Protein: CASSSRQGLTDTQYF.

This clonotype appeared many times. The J gene is TRBJ1-3, the V gene TRBV5-1, with 7 nucleotides matching TRBD1. The CDR3 is made up of 15 amino acids. Trimming cost V 4 bases and J 4 bases; bases outside gene matches: 8. Germline loops: CDR1 SGHRS, CDR2 YFSETQ. CDR3 coding DNA: TGCGCCAGCAGCCTACGGGACAGCGGAGGAAACACCATATATTTT. This encodes CASSLRDSGGNTIYF.

This clonotype appeared many times. The V call is TRBV20-1, the J call TRBJ2-3, with 7 bases matching TRBD1. The V gene end was trimmed by 6 bases and the J gene end by 1 base; junction bases not matched to a gene: 4. Germline lookup yields CDR1 DFQATT and CDR2 SNEGSKA (reference sequence). The CDR3 covers 13 residues. In DNA, the CDR3 is TGCAGTGCGGGGCAGGGGGGCACAGATACGCAGTATTTT. Its protein product is CSAGQGGTDTQYF.

This clonotype was observed at least ten times. The V and J genes are TRBV28 and TRBJ2-7; 10 bases align to TRBD1. The CDR3 spans 14 residues. The germline gives CDR1 MDHEN, CDR2 SYDVKM. Trimming took 5 bases from V and 6 from J; bases not matched to a gene: 7. The CDR3 sequence: CASSPTDRGSEQYF. The CDR3 region has the DNA TGTGCCAGCAGTCCGACGGACAGGGGGAGCGAGCAGTACTTC.

This clonotype came up a few times. CDR3 loop: CSVGTGRNTGELFF. CDR3 DNA sequence: TGCAGCGTTGGAACAGGGAGGAACACCGGGGAGCTGTTTTTT. The V and J genes are TRBV29-1 and TRBJ2-2, with D perhaps matching TRBD1 (6 bases). This CDR3 is 14 amino acids long. Trimming shortened V by 4 bases and J by 1 base, and 10 bases separated the two germline ends. CDR1 is SQVTM, CDR2 ANQGSEA, per germline.

The chain has TRBV4-2 and TRBJ2-5; 10 nucleotides align to TRBD1. Germline assignment: CDR1 LGHNA and CDR2 YNFKEQ. The V gene end was trimmed by 4 bases and the J gene end by 5 bases; junction bases not matched to a gene: 7. The CDR3 loop spans 15 amino acids. CDR3 sequence reads: CASSPKDRGLETQYF. DNA of the CDR3: TGTGCCAGCAGCCCAAAGGACAGGGGGTTGGAGACCCAGTACTTC.

This clonotype was found many times. The chain employs TRBV18 and TRBJ1-2; D is ambiguous. The germline V and J ends were trimmed by 6 bases and 8 bases, with 16 bases remaining between them. CDR3 length equals 13 residues. The V gene's germline CDR1 is KGHSH and CDR2 LQKENI. As DNA, the CDR3 is TGTGCCAGCTCCGACCTGAAAAGGACGGGCTACACCTTC. Translating it yields CASSDLKRTGYTF.

This chain links TRBV4-1 with TRBJ2-3; 12 nucleotides line up with TRBD2. Per germline, CDR1 MGHRA and CDR2 YSYEKL. Unmatched junction bases numbered 7, after V lost 2 bases and J lost 1 base. The CDR3 extends over 18 amino acids. CDR3 sequence reads: CASSQLGLAGMGTDTQYF. CDR3 DNA sequence: TGCGCCAGCAGCCAACTAGGACTAGCGGGGATGGGCACAGATACGCAGTATTTT.

There are many counts of this clonotype. The CDR3 loop reads CASSQAANTEAFF. The DNA for the CDR3 is TGCGCCAGCAGCCAAGCAGCGAACACTGAAGCTTTCTTT. This chain connects TRBV4-1 to TRBJ1-1; D remains ambiguous. V was shortened by 1 base and J by 1 base, with 4 bases between the two germline ends. Germline CDR1 MGHRA, CDR2 YSYEKL. The CDR3 consists of 13 residues.

This clonotype was detected ten times or more. V and J are TRBV19 and TRBJ2-1, with 12 bases matching TRBD2. CDR1 is LNHDA, CDR2 SQIVND, per germline (reference sequence). This CDR3 has 17 residues. V gave up 5 bases and J gave up 0 bases; unmatched junction bases: 5. The CDR3 DNA is TGTGCCAGTAGTGAGACTAGCGGGGGAACCTCCTACAATGAGCAGTTCTTC. It yields the protein CASSETSGGTSYNEQFF.

This clonotype was found many times. This chain connects TRBV30 to TRBJ2-3; D unclear. Looked up from germline, CDR1 is GTSNPN and CDR2 is SVGIG (reference sequence). Trimming took off 4 bases at V and 2 bases at J, with 10 bases between the two ends. The CDR3 is 13 residues long. CDR3 DNA: TGTGCCTGGAAGAACAGCCACACAGATACGCAGTATTTT. Translating it yields CAWKNSHTDTQYF. Full variable domain (rest looked up from reference TRBV30 and TRBJ2-3): SQTIHQWPATLVQPVGSPLSLECTVEGTSNPNLYWYRQAAGRGLQLLFYSVGIGQISSEVPQNLSASRPQDRQFILSSKKLLLSDSGFYLCAWKNSHTDTQYFGPGTRLTVL.

The genes are TRBV7-8 and TRBJ2-1; D is perhaps TRBD2 (6 bases). Germline V lookup: CDR1 SGHVS, CDR2 FQNEAQ. The CDR3 spans 14 residues. The V and J ends lost 4 bases and 6 bases respectively, with 13 bases between them. CDR3: CASSYGTPANEQFF. The CDR3 nucleotides read TGTGCCAGCAGCTACGGGACTCCCGCCAATGAGCAGTTCTTC.

In this sample, this clonotype turned up many times. The V call is TRBV5-1, the J call TRBJ2-3; either TRBD1 or TRBD2 may supply D (6 bases each). This CDR3 is built from 16 residues. From germline, CDR1 is SGHRS and CDR2 YFSETQ. V was trimmed by 4 bases and J by 2 bases, leaving 17 bases between them. The CDR3 here is CASSVGGRVSTDTQYF. The DNA of the CDR3 is TGCGCCAGCAGCGTGGGGGGCCGTGTATCCACAGATACGCAGTATTTT.

In DNA, the CDR3 is TGTGCCACCAGCAGACCGGGTGTTGTTGTCCCCTACGAGCAGTACTTC. It specifies CATSRPGVVVPYEQYF. The chain combines TRBV15 with TRBJ2-7; D is unresolved. Germline V lookup: CDR1 LNHNV, CDR2 YYDKDF (reference sequence). V lost 2 bases and J lost 2, with 16 bases in between. The CDR3 runs 16 residues.

This clonotype has a count of ten or more. V gene TRBV10-3 combines with J gene TRBJ2-5; D ambiguous. The CDR3 runs to 14 residues. The germline V gene encodes CDR1 ENHRY and CDR2 SYGVKD. V lost 0 bases, J lost 1 base, and 6 bases lay in between. CDR3 in amino acids: CAISESGLQETQYF. DNA for the CDR3: TGTGCCATCAGTGAGTCCGGCCTCCAAGAGACCCAGTACTTC.

This clonotype was counted many times. The rearrangement uses TRBV5-1 and TRBJ2-1; 7 positions match TRBD1. The junction had 7 bases not matched to a gene; V was cut back by 3 bases and J by 4 bases. This CDR3 has 15 residues. Per the germline V gene, CDR1 is SGHRS and CDR2 is YFSETQ. The CDR3 is CASSSGQSGYNEQFF. In DNA form, the CDR3 reads TGCGCCAGCAGCTCGGGACAGTCGGGATACAATGAGCAGTTCTTC.

This clonotype has a count of ten or more. The chain has TRBV6-6 and TRBJ2-7; 8 bases agree with TRBD2. The CDR3 totals 14 residues. Trimming removed 2 bases from V and 9 bases from J; junction bases left unmatched: 9. The germline V gene encodes CDR1 MNHNY and CDR2 SVGAGI (reference sequence). In nucleotides, the CDR3 is TGTGCCAGCAGTTACCCGGGGGGGGGAAGAGGGCAGTACTTC. It yields the protein CASSYPGGGRGQYF.

This clonotype showed up many times. The chain combines TRBV7-2 with TRBJ2-5; D gene unclear. Trimming pared 2 bases from V and 1 base from J, leaving 8 bases between. The germline gives CDR1 SGHTA, CDR2 FQGNSA. There are 14 residues in the CDR3. The CDR3 DNA is TGTGCCAGCAGCTTATCCGTAATCCAAGAGACCCAGTACTTC. The encoded protein is CASSLSVIQETQYF.

This clonotype was counted many times. This chain connects TRBV12-3 or TRBV12-4 to TRBJ1-1, with 9 bases aligning to TRBD1. This CDR3 has 16 amino acids. Trimming at V came to 5 bases and at J to 2 bases, leaving 9 bases not matched to a gene. The CDR3 region has the DNA TGTGCCAGCAGTAGGGACAGGGTATCGGAAAACACTGAAGCTTTCTTT. This gives the protein CASSRDRVSENTEAFF.